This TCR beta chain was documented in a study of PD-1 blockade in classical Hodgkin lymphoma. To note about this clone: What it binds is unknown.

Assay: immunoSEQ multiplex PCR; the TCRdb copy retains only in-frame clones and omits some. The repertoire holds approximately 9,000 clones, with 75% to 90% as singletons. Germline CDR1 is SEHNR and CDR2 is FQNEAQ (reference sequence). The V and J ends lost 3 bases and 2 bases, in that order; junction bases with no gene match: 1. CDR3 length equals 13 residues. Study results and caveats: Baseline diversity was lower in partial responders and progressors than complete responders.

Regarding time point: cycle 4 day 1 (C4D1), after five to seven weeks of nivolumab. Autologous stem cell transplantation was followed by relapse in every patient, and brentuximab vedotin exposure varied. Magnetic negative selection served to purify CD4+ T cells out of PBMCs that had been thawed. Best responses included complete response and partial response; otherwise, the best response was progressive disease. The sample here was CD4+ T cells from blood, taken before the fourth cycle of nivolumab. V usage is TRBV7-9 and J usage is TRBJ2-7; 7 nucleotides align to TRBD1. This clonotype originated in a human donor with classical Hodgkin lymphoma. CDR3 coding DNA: TGTGCCAGCAGCTTCCAGGGGGCCTACGAGCAGTACTTC. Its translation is CASSFQGAYEQYF.